This T cell receptor beta chain was identified during a study of Graves' ophthalmopathy and Graves' hyperthyroidism. Study-wide context: Pretreatment peripheral blood was obtained at initial diagnosis. Study-level points and caveats: Its predictions of ophthalmopathy progression gave the model 60% to 71% sensitivity and 72% to 75% specificity. Ophthalmopathy and stable hyperthyroidism were discriminated by a 13-signature model, with approximately 89% sensitivity and 81.08% specificity.

The study amplified TCR beta CDR3 regions using RNA transcripts. HTBI primers primed a first-round RT-PCR, and a second-round multiplex PCR followed. TCRdb used MiXCR to reprocess the multiplex PCR reads, holding one entry per CDR3 protein. The sample holds almost 750,000 distinct CDR3 sequences, roughly 41% seen once. Many counts were recorded for this clonotype. Its specificity is not known. J lost 8 bases, V lost 1 base, and 1 base had no gene match. The CDR3 covers 12 residues. Germline V CDR1 and CDR2: ENHRY, SYGVKD. The sample taken for sequencing was peripheral blood. The sequence derives from an adult man with Graves' ophthalmopathy. The chain couples TRBV10-3 to TRBJ1-2, with TRBD1 identical over 7 bases. The CDR3 coding sequence is TGTGCCATCAGTGAGTGGGGACAGGGCTACACCTTC. Translated, it gives CAISEWGQGYTF.